The 19 T cell receptor beta chains below were found in one sample sequenced in a study of T cells after yellow fever vaccination. TCRdb independently ran MiXCR on the 5' RACE reads; one entry per CDR3 protein. The table includes 450,000 to 600,000 distinct CDR3 sequences, around a sixth detected once. The sequences come from PBMCs, collected 5 to 6 days after the first yellow fever vaccination. These receptors were obtained from a man between 18 and 29 years old who received the YFV17D yellow fever vaccine.

The CDR3 sequence is CASSLGQIYGYTF. The DNA of the CDR3 is TGTGCCAGCAGCTTAGGGCAAATCTATGGCTACACCTTC. V is TRBV7-2 and J is TRBJ1-2; the D is unclear. The CDR3 runs to 13 residues. The ends were cut back, 1 base at V and 4 bases at J, with 7 bases in the middle. Germline CDR1 is SGHTA and CDR2 is FQGNSA.

This clonotype was seen a handful of times. V is TRBV7-2 and J is TRBJ2-5; a possible D gene is TRBD1 (6 bases). The CDR3 extends over 14 amino acids. Germline V CDR1 and CDR2: SGHTA, FQGNSA. The V gene lost 4 bases and the J gene lost 3 bases, with 12 bases spanning the gap. CDR3 residues: CASSSNQGKETQYF. CDR3 coding DNA: TGTGCCAGCAGCTCCAATCAGGGGAAAGAGACCCAGTACTTC.

This clonotype appeared many times. This chain joins TRBV5-1 and TRBJ2-1; either TRBD1 or TRBD2 may supply D (6 bases each). The CDR3 spans 15 residues. The V end lost 4 bases, the J end lost 6 bases, and 17 bases lay between the germline ends. Germline-derived CDR1 and CDR2 are SGHRS and YFSETQ. CDR3 sequence reads: CASSRSVSGANEQFF. CDR3 nucleotide sequence: TGCGCCAGCAGCAGGTCGGTCTCGGGGGCCAATGAGCAGTTCTTC.

The chain carries TRBV4-2 and TRBJ2-5; TRBD2 agrees at 8 bases. In germline, CDR1 is LGHNA, CDR2 YNFKEQ. J gave up 4 bases and V 0 bases, and 7 bases lay outside the gene matches. The CDR3 runs 16 residues. CDR3 loop: CASSQEEGLGRETQYF. The CDR3, as DNA: TGTGCCAGCAGCCAAGAGGAGGGACTAGGACGAGAGACCCAGTACTTC.

The chain links TRBV4-1 to TRBJ2-1, with D possibly TRBD1 on 7 matching bases. Looked up from germline, CDR1 is MGHRA and CDR2 is YSYEKL. V dropped 1 base and J dropped 8 bases, with 15 bases sitting between them. The CDR3 contains 15 residues. The CDR3 spells CASSQAGDRVDEQFF. The DNA for the CDR3 is TGCGCCAGCAGCCAAGCGGGAGACAGGGTCGATGAGCAGTTCTTC.

The rearrangement links TRBV15 to TRBJ1-2; 9 bases line up with TRBD1. The V and J ends lost 5 bases and 7 bases, in that order; junction bases with no gene match: 11. The CDR3 is 15 residues long. Germline V gene sequence: CDR1 LNHNV, CDR2 YYDKDF (reference sequence). CDR3 DNA: TGTGCCACCAGCCGAATCTTACAGGGGGCCGCTGGCTACACCTTC. Amino acids: CATSRILQGAAGYTF.

Points on this clonotype: One junction end disagrees with the germline gene, perhaps due to a read error. The V call is TRBV12-3 or TRBV12-4, the J call TRBJ2-1, with 11 bases matching TRBD2. This CDR3 has 15 amino acids. CDR3 DNA: TGTGCCAGCAGTATAGCGGGGGGGTCTGTCAATGAGCAGTTCTTC. It specifies CASSIAGGSVNEQFF.

This clonotype was seen a handful of times. The chain carries TRBV20-1 and TRBJ1-2, with TRBD1 matching 9 bases. Germline V CDR1 and CDR2: DFQATT, SNEGSKA (reference sequence). The CDR3 is 12 residues long. V shed 5 bases, J shed 4 bases, and the junction held 2 bases outside the gene matches. CDR3 in amino acids: CSAGQGLYGYTF. The CDR3 DNA is TGCAGTGCTGGACAGGGGCTCTATGGCTACACCTTC.

This clonotype was seen only a few times. J is TRBJ2-7 and V is TRBV5-6; D ambiguous. Trimming left V 2 bases short and J 0 bases short, with 6 bases between. Germline CDR1 SGHDT, CDR2 YYEEEE. This CDR3 spans 13 amino acids. The CDR3 here is CASSFGDSYEQYF. CDR3 DNA: TGTGCCAGCAGCTTTGGAGACTCCTACGAGCAGTACTTC.

The gene calls are TRBV7-9 and TRBJ2-5; D gene unclear. Germline V gene lookup returns CDR1 SEHNR and CDR2 FQNEAQ (reference sequence). Trimming removed 5 bases from V and 5 bases from J, with 15 bases in between. The CDR3 covers 14 residues. The CDR3 spells CASSLGLGLETQYF. CDR3 in DNA: TGTGCCAGCAGCCTCGGGTTAGGGCTCGAGACCCAGTACTTC.

This clonotype was observed a few times. CDR3 sequence reads: CASSTKGQGSHGYTF. In DNA form, the CDR3 reads TGTGCCAGCAGCACCAAAGGACAGGGGAGCCATGGCTACACCTTC. The chain couples TRBV7-2 to TRBJ1-2; 9 nucleotides line up with TRBD1. Germline V lookup: CDR1 SGHTA, CDR2 FQGNSA. Losses at the gene ends were 5 bases for V and 6 bases for J; bases not matched to a gene: 10. This CDR3 has 15 amino acids.

The chain carries TRBV5-5 and TRBJ1-2; 8 bases fit TRBD1. The CDR3 contains 13 residues. Germline V gives CDR1 SGHKS, CDR2 YYEKEE (reference sequence). V was clipped by 4 bases and J by 4 bases; unmatched bases: 3. The CDR3 region has the DNA TGTGCCAGCAGCGTGGACAGGGCCTATGGCTACACCTTC. The encoded protein is CASSVDRAYGYTF. Using reference TRBV5-5 and TRBJ1-2 for the parts outside the CDR3, the full variable domain is DAGVTQSPTHLIKTRGQQVTLRCSPISGHKSVSWYQQVLGQGPQFIFQYYEKEERGRGNFPDRFSARQFPNYSSELNVNALLLGDSALYLCASSVDRAYGYTFGSGTRLTVV.

This clonotype was seen a handful of times. This sequence joins TRBV3-1 and TRBJ2-6, with D perhaps matching TRBD1 (6 bases). Germline V lookup: CDR1 LGHDT, CDR2 YNNKEL (reference sequence). The length of the CDR3 is 18 residues. Trimming left V 1 base short and J 2 bases short, with 15 bases between. For the CDR3, the DNA is TGTGCCAGCAGCCAAGCACAGGGAAAGAGACCTGGGGCCAACGTCCTGACTTTC. Protein sequence: CASSQAQGKRPGANVLTF.

The chain has TRBV15 and TRBJ1-4; 10 bases fit TRBD1. The CDR3 runs to 14 residues. The V gene end was trimmed by 3 bases and the J gene end by 7 bases; junction bases not matched to a gene: 2. CDR1 LNHNV and CDR2 YYDKDF come from the germline V gene (reference sequence). DNA for the CDR3: TGTGCCACCAGCAGGGACAGGGGGAGTGAAAAACTGTTTTTT. Translation gives CATSRDRGSEKLFF.

In its sample, this clonotype was seen a few times. The rearrangement uses TRBV29-1 and TRBJ2-1; 9 bases agree with TRBD2. This CDR3 is built from 15 residues. The germline V gene has CDR1 SQVTM and CDR2 ANQGSEA. With 6 bases clipped from V and 7 bases from J, the junction kept 13 bases outside the gene matches. The CDR3 nucleotides read TGCAGCGTCCCTGGGGCGGGGGGGCCTGGGAATGAGCAGTTCTTC. Encoded protein: CSVPGAGGPGNEQFF.

V is TRBV2 and J is TRBJ1-5; tentative D call: TRBD1 (5 bases). V dropped 2 bases and J dropped 7 bases, with 12 bases sitting between them. The germline gives CDR1 SNHLY, CDR2 FYNNEI. The CDR3 spans 14 residues. CDR3 in DNA: TGTGCCAGCAGTGAATCAGCAGGGAGACAGCCCCAGCATTTT. It codes for CASSESAGRQPQHF.

The V and J genes are TRBV15 and TRBJ1-5, with TRBD1 matching 9 bases. The J segment lost 7 bases and the V segment lost 9 bases, leaving 10 bases of the junction unmatched. Germline V gene sequence: CDR1 LNHNV, CDR2 YYDKDF (reference sequence). The CDR3 runs to 14 residues. Here the CDR3 reads CATRGQGKGQPQHF. The CDR3 DNA follows: TGTGCCACGAGAGGACAGGGGAAGGGACAGCCCCAGCATTTT.

The chain carries TRBV7-2 and TRBJ2-3; 11 nucleotides align to TRBD2. There are 16 residues in the CDR3. CDR1 and CDR2 (germline): SGHTA, FQGNSA. After removal of 5 bases from V and 5 bases from J, the junction contained 9 bases not matched to a gene. For the CDR3, the DNA is TGTGCCAGCAGCCATAGCGGGGGGGGCTGGGGAGATACGCAGTATTTT. As protein: CASSHSGGGWGDTQYF.

The J gene is TRBJ2-5, the V gene TRBV4-2; D is possibly TRBD1 or TRBD2 (5 bases each). This CDR3 comprises 15 residues. V lost 5 bases and J 5 bases, leaving 18 bases between the germline ends. Germline assignment: CDR1 LGHNA and CDR2 YNFKEQ. CDR3 in DNA: TGTGCCAGCAGCTGGGACCGGGACCCCTTGGAGACCCAGTACTTC. This codes for CASSWDRDPLETQYF.